The 8 T cell receptor beta chains listed next were all sequenced from one sample in a study of response to subunit inactivated influenza vaccine. TCRdb used MiXCR to reprocess the RT-PCR reads, holding one entry per CDR3 protein. The table shows almost 600,000 distinct CDR3 sequences, with 14% occurring only once. The sample here was PBMCs from blood, taken about 11 days after vaccination. These receptors came from a man aged 50 or older who received an inactivated influenza vaccine.

This rearrangement joins TRBV7-3 to TRBJ2-4; 10 bases match TRBD1. Trimming at V came to 2 bases and at J to 0 bases, leaving 7 bases not matched to a gene. The CDR3 has 18 residues. Germline CDR1 is SGHTA and CDR2 is FQGTGA. The CDR3 coding sequence is TGTGCCAGCAGCTTACCGGGACAGGGGCCTCTAGCCAAAAACATTCAGTACTTC. Its protein product is CASSLPGQGPLAKNIQYF.

The chain links TRBV6-5 to TRBJ2-3, with 11 bases that match TRBD2. CDR3 size: 17 residues. Trimming at V came to 6 bases and at J to 3 bases, leaving 11 bases not matched to a gene. Germline loops: CDR1 MNHEY, CDR2 SVGAGI. The CDR3 protein is CASSLAGGPAGTDTQYF. CDR3 bases: TGTGCCAGCAGCTTAGCGGGGGGGCCAGCGGGGACAGATACGCAGTATTTT.

This chain joins TRBV7-6 and TRBJ2-2; no reliable D call. The CDR3 loop spans 14 amino acids. Germline V gene lookup returns CDR1 SGHVS and CDR2 FNYEAQ. The V gene lost 1 base and the J gene lost 8 bases, with 11 bases spanning the gap. The CDR3 bases are TGTGCCAGCAGCTTAGAGGTTGCCACGGGGGAGCTGTTTTTT. This gives the protein CASSLEVATGELFF. The full variable domain, with the rest looked up from reference TRBV7-6 and TRBJ2-2, is GAGVSQSPRYKVTKRGQDVALRCDPISGHVSLYWYRQALGQGPEFLTYFNYEAQQDKSGLPNDRFSAERPEGSISTLTIQRTEQRDSAMYRCASSLEVATGELFFGEGSRLTVL.

This clonotype appeared a few times. This chain joins TRBV28 and TRBJ1-1; D is unresolved. From germline, CDR1 is MDHEN and CDR2 SYDVKM. The length of the CDR3 is 16 residues. Trimming took off 1 base at V and 4 bases at J, with 16 bases between the two ends. As DNA, the CDR3 is TGTGCCAGCAGTTTATTCGTTTTCGGGGAGGGCACTGAAGCTTTCTTT. This encodes CASSLFVFGEGTEAFF.

This clonotype was recorded at least ten times. This chain links TRBV12-3 or TRBV12-4 with TRBJ2-1, with D uncertain. The CDR3 has 14 amino acids. Trimming took off 1 base at V and 4 bases at J, with 8 bases between the two ends. In DNA, the CDR3 is TGTGCCAGCAGTTTAGTACAGAAATACAATGAGCAGTTCTTC. The encoded protein is CASSLVQKYNEQFF.

CDR3 loop: CASSQDLGDSDYEQYF. CDR3 coding DNA: TGCGCCAGCAGCCAAGATCTGGGGGACAGCGACTACGAGCAGTACTTC. The chain joins TRBV4-1 to TRBJ2-7; TRBD1 matches at 7 bases. V shed 0 bases, J shed 3 bases, and the junction held 8 bases outside the gene matches. CDR3 length: 16 residues. CDR1 and CDR2 (germline): MGHRA, YSYEKL.

The chain carries TRBV4-1 and TRBJ2-7; D not resolved. There are 13 residues in the CDR3. V was pared by 2 bases and J by 2 bases, with 7 bases between. Germline CDR1 MGHRA, CDR2 YSYEKL. The CDR3 here is CASSQSLPYEQYF. CDR3 nucleotides: TGCGCCAGCAGCCAATCTCTACCCTACGAGCAGTACTTC.

Only a few counts were recorded for this clonotype. This CDR3 reads CASRETGSTGELFF. The CDR3 DNA follows: TGCGCCAGCAGAGAAACCGGGAGCACCGGGGAGCTGTTTTTT. J is TRBJ2-2 and V is TRBV5-1, with a weak D call TRBD2 (6 bases). The V end lost 5 bases, the J end lost 4 bases, and 12 bases lay between the germline ends. The CDR3 covers 14 residues. Germline CDR1 SGHRS, CDR2 YFSETQ.